Listed below are T cell receptor beta chains from one sample, sequenced in a study of blood T cell repertoires in COVID-19. Assay used: immunoSEQ multiplex PCR; TCRdb lists only in-frame clones, some missing. Of 350,000 to 450,000 clones in the sample, under 90% were seen once. What was sequenced was PBMCs or T cells enriched from blood (not recorded which). These receptors were taken from a woman younger than 45 who had recovered from COVID-19. The CDR3 runs from the conserved cysteine through the conserved F or W. The D gene is left open where the match is weak. Clone size is given for some rows only: seen once, a few or many times, or a class if the clone is expanded.

V gene	D gene	J gene	clone size	CDR3 DNA	CDR3 protein
TRBV7-9	TRBD1	TRBJ2-1	once	TGTGCCAGCAGCTCCGACAGGGGGCCTTTCTACAATGAGCAGTTCTTC	CASSSDRGPFYNEQFF
TRBV9	TRBD1	TRBJ2-1	.	TGTGCCAGCAGCGCCCGGGACAGGGTTTTTGGGCAGTTCTTC	CASSARDRVFGQFF
TRBV5-1	.	TRBJ2-3	.	TGCGCCAGCAGCTTTGGGGCGAGTGGAGATACGCAGTATTTT	CASSFGASGDTQYF
TRBV25-1	TRBD1	TRBJ1-2	.	TGTGCCAGCAGGTTGACAGGGGGGGACTATGGCTACACCTTC	CASRLTGGDYGYTF
TRBV13	.	TRBJ2-3	once	TGTGCCAGCAGCACCAGACAGATTAGCACAGATACGCAGTATTTT	CASSTRQISTDTQYF
TRBV2	.	TRBJ1-1	.	TGTGCCAGCGGAGGGGTTCTCACTGAAGCTTTCTTT	CASGGVLTEAFF
TRBV6-5	.	TRBJ2-7	few	TGTGCCAGCAGTCTTGGGCTTGACTACGAGCAGTACTTC	CASSLGLDYEQYF
TRBV5-1	TRBD2	TRBJ2-1	.	TGCGCCAGCAGCTTGGGGGAGGGACTAGCGGCCTACAATGAGCAGTTCTTC	CASSLGEGLAAYNEQFF
TRBV27	TRBD1	TRBJ2-7	once	TGTGCCACTTGGGACAGGTCCTACGAGCAGTACTTC	CATWDRSYEQYF
TRBV11-2	.	TRBJ2-5	.	TGTGCCAGCAGCTTAGTTCAGGGAGAGACCCAGTACTTC	CASSLVQGETQYF
TRBV19	.	TRBJ1-1	.	TGTGCCAGTACTTCTAGGGGCACAGAGATCACTGAAGCTTTCTTT	CASTSRGTEITEAFF
TRBV4-2	.	TRBJ2-7	.	TGTGCCAGCAGCCAAGATCCCGGGACATTCTACGAGCAGTACTTC	CASSQDPGTFYEQYF
TRBV28	TRBD2	TRBJ2-7	.	TGTGCCGCCCGGGGGGAGTCAGAGTACGAGCAGTACTTC	CAARGESEYEQYF
TRBV19	.	TRBJ1-6	.	TGTGCCAGTAACAGATCCAATTCACCCCTCCACTTT	CASNRSNSPLHF
TRBV27	.	TRBJ2-5	.	TGTGCCAGCAGTTTAATCCCCCAGGAGACCCAGTACTTC	CASSLIPQETQYF
TRBV27	.	TRBJ2-1	.	TGTGCCAGCAGTCACGACAGTTACAATGAGCAGTTCTTC	CASSHDSYNEQFF
TRBV3-1/TRBV3-2	.	TRBJ1-6	few	TGTGCCAGCAGCCAATACTCGACGGGGTACAGTTCACCCCTCCACTTT	CASSQYSTGYSSPLHF
TRBV4-2	.	TRBJ1-6	once	TGTGCCAGCAGCCAAGATAGGAGCAGCTCCTATAATTCACCCCTCCACTTT	CASSQDRSSSYNSPLHF
TRBV7-2	TRBD2	TRBJ2-7	.	TGTGCCAGCAGCCGAGCGGGAGGCGAGCAGTACTTC	CASSRAGGEQYF
TRBV5-1	TRBD1	TRBJ1-4	.	TGCGCCAGCAACTCCCTGGGACAGGGGAATGAAAAACTGTTTTTT	CASNSLGQGNEKLFF
TRBV11-1	TRBD1	TRBJ1-4	.	TGTGCCAGCAGCTCCCCTAGAGGGACAGGGGACGAAAAACTGTTTTTT	CASSSPRGTGDEKLFF
TRBV7-2	.	TRBJ1-4	.	TGTGCCAGCAGCTTAGGGGGGATAGGACAGCTCAATGAAAAACTGTTTTTT	CASSLGGIGQLNEKLFF
TRBV7-9	.	TRBJ2-6	.	TGTGCCAGCAGCTTACCGTCGGGGAGCTCTGGGGCCAACGTCCTGACTTTC	CASSLPSGSSGANVLTF
TRBV5-1	TRBD1	TRBJ2-7	.	TGCGCCAGCAGCAGATTAAAGGGGACAGCGGAAGCCTACGAGCAGTACTTC	CASSRLKGTAEAYEQYF
TRBV13	.	TRBJ1-2	.	TGTGCCAGCAGCTTCTTCGGAGGGCCCACTAACTATGGCTACACCTTC	CASSFFGGPTNYGYTF
TRBV9	TRBD1	TRBJ1-2	.	TGTGCCAGCAGCCCTGGACAGGAACTACTCTATGGCTACACCTTC	CASSPGQELLYGYTF
TRBV10-2	.	TRBJ2-7	.	TGCGCCACCAGGGGGGGTCTCCCCTTGGTCTCTGTCTCCTACGAGCAGTACTTC	CATRGGLPLVSVSYEQYF
TRBV5-1	.	TRBJ2-2	.	TGCGCCAGCAGCCCCCGACCCCGGGGGAACACCGGGGAGCTGTTTTTT	CASSPRPRGNTGELFF
TRBV11-2	.	TRBJ1-4	.	TGTGCCAGCAGCTTAGGGCTCAGATCTGGTGAAAAACTGTTTTTT	CASSLGLRSGEKLFF
TRBV28	TRBD1	TRBJ2-6	few	TGTGCCAGCAGTTCACCATCCCCGACAGGGGCTGGGGCCAACGTCCTGACTTTC	CASSSPSPTGAGANVLTF
TRBV9	.	TRBJ2-2	.	TGTGCCAGCAGCGTTTCGTGGGGGCCCGACACCGGGGAGCTGTTTTTT	CASSVSWGPDTGELFF
TRBV10-3	.	TRBJ2-7	once	TGTGCCATCAGTGAGTCTCTGGAGCAGTACTTC	CAISESLEQYF
TRBV5-1	.	TRBJ2-5	.	TGCGCCAGCCAACCACAGGGCAGGAACCACAGAGAGACCCAGTACTTC	CASQPQGRNHRETQYF
TRBV9	TRBD2	TRBJ2-7	few	TGTGCCAGCAGCGGACTAGCGGGAGTCGAGCAGTACTTC	CASSGLAGVEQYF
TRBV5-1	TRBD1	TRBJ1-4	.	TGCGCCAGCAGCTCACCGACAGGGGGCGACGAAAAACTGTTTTTT	CASSSPTGGDEKLFF
TRBV2	.	TRBJ2-3	.	TGTGCCAGCATCGGGGGTAGCACAGATACGCAGTATTTT	CASIGGSTDTQYF
TRBV18	.	TRBJ1-4	.	TGTGCCAGCTCACACAGGTCGACAACTAATGAAAAACTGTTTTTT	CASSHRSTTNEKLFF
TRBV10-3	TRBD1	TRBJ1-1	.	TGTGCCATCAGGGGGACAGTGAACACTGAAGCTTTCTTT	CAIRGTVNTEAFF
TRBV6-6	.	TRBJ1-5	.	TGTGCCAGCAGTACTCAGGTCTTTCAGCCCCAGCATTTT	CASSTQVFQPQHF
TRBV2	TRBD2	TRBJ2-7	.	TGTGCCAGCGGACGGGGGGGTAATGAGCAGTACTTC	CASGRGGNEQYF
TRBV27	TRBD1	TRBJ1-1	.	TGTGCCAGCAGTTTAAACAGGGGGACTGAAGCTTTCTTT	CASSLNRGTEAFF
TRBV7-2	TRBD1	TRBJ1-6	.	TGTGCCAGCAGACACCCGGGACAGGGGGCACATAATTCACCCCTCCACTTT	CASRHPGQGAHNSPLHF
TRBV18	TRBD2	TRBJ2-6	.	TGTGCCAGCTCAGGACCGGGACTAGCCTTTGCTGGGGCCAACGTCCTGACTTTC	CASSGPGLAFAGANVLTF
TRBV5-1	TRBD2	TRBJ2-1	.	TGCGCCAGCAGCTCCGGATTACTAGCGTCCCTCTCCTACAATGAGCAGTTCTTC	CASSSGLLASLSYNEQFF
TRBV11-1	.	TRBJ2-1	.	TGTGCCAGCAGCTTACGGCAGGCGAGCTCCTACAATGAGCAGTTCTTC	CASSLRQASSYNEQFF
TRBV27	TRBD2	TRBJ2-1	many	TGTGCCAGCAGTCCTCGACCGGGACTAGCGGGTAGGAACAATGAGCAGTTCTTC	CASSPRPGLAGRNNEQFF
TRBV30	.	TRBJ2-5	.	TGTGCCTGGAGTTTGGAGTTCGAAGGAGCCATGAAAGAGACCCAGTACTTC	CAWSLEFEGAMKETQYF
TRBV11-1	TRBD1	TRBJ1-1	.	TGTGCCAGCAGCAGACAGGGGGAGAACACTGAAGCTTTCTTT	CASSRQGENTEAFF
TRBV19	.	TRBJ1-5	.	TGTGCCAGTAGTATAGGACTTAGCAATCAGCCCCAGCATTTT	CASSIGLSNQPQHF
TRBV29-1	.	TRBJ1-4	once	TGCAGCGTTGAAGCCCAGGGTGGTGAAAAACTGTTTTTT	CSVEAQGGEKLFF
TRBV15	.	TRBJ1-2	.	TGTGCCACCAGCAGAGATTCGGGACTCACTTTATGGGGCTACACCTTC	CATSRDSGLTLWGYTF
TRBV2	.	TRBJ1-6	.	TGTGCCAGCAGTGAAGATATGGGACACGCTCAAAATTCACCCCTCCACTTT	CASSEDMGHAQNSPLHF
TRBV5-1	TRBD1	TRBJ1-1	.	TGCGCCAGCAGCTTGGCGGGACAGGGGGCGTTTGAAGCTTTCTTT	CASSLAGQGAFEAFF
TRBV5-1	.	TRBJ1-1	once	TGCGCCAGCAGCTTGGTGCTCGGGGTGAACACTGAAGCTTTCTTT	CASSLVLGVNTEAFF
TRBV19	.	TRBJ1-3	.	TGTGCCAGTAGTACCGAAGGGGCTGGAAACACCATATATTTT	CASSTEGAGNTIYF
TRBV11-2	TRBD1	TRBJ1-4	.	TGTGCCAGCAGCCTCGACAGGGGAGTTGAAAAACTGTTTTTT	CASSLDRGVEKLFF
TRBV7-7	TRBD1	TRBJ2-5	.	TGTGCCAGCAGCTTTGGGACAGGGGGCGATGGAGAGACCCAGTACTTC	CASSFGTGGDGETQYF
TRBV4-3	TRBD1	TRBJ1-1	.	TGCGCCAGCAGCCAAGATAATCAGGGGGCAATGAACACTGAAGCTTTCTTT	CASSQDNQGAMNTEAFF
TRBV6-5	.	TRBJ1-1	.	TGTGCCAGCAGTTACGTCCGGGGAGGCCTTAGGGTGGGAGCTTTCTTT	CASSYVRGGLRVGAFF
TRBV5-5	.	TRBJ1-2	.	TGTGCCAGCAGCCTCTGGGCCCTGGAAAACTATGGCTACACCTTC	CASSLWALENYGYTF